This T cell receptor (beta chain) was found in a study of CD8 T cells in ankylosing spondylitis. Broader study findings: Seemingly distinctive of ankylosing spondylitis blood was a TCR beta motif formed by eight highly homologous variants.

Trimming left V 5 bases short and J 0 bases short, with 7 bases between. The CDR3 extends over 12 amino acids. Germline assignment: CDR1 SQVTM and CDR2 ANQGSEA. With molecular barcodes, quantitative 5'-RACE was used to make the TCR beta libraries. MiXCR was run by TCRdb on the 5' RACE reads, yielding one entry per CDR3 protein. The data show 200,000 to 300,000 distinct CDR3 sequences, with about 10% seen just once and roughly 6.8% held by the top ten. This clonotype was detected ten times or more. What it binds is not known. The material sequenced was blood, either unsorted or a sorted T cell fraction (not recorded which). This sequence originates from a male donor with ankylosing spondylitis or in good health (not recorded which). The V gene is TRBV29-1, the J gene TRBJ1-1, with no clear D. In DNA, the CDR3 is TGCAGCGTTCACAGCTTGAACACTGAAGCTTTCTTT. Translation gives CSVHSLNTEAFF. Combining the CDR3 with reference TRBV29-1 and TRBJ1-1 gives the whole variable domain SAVISQKPSRDICQRGTSLTIQCQVDSQVTMMFWYRQQPGQSLTLIATANQGSEATYESGFVIDKFPISRPNLTFSTLTVSNMSPEDSSIYLCSVHSLNTEAFFGQGTRLTVV.